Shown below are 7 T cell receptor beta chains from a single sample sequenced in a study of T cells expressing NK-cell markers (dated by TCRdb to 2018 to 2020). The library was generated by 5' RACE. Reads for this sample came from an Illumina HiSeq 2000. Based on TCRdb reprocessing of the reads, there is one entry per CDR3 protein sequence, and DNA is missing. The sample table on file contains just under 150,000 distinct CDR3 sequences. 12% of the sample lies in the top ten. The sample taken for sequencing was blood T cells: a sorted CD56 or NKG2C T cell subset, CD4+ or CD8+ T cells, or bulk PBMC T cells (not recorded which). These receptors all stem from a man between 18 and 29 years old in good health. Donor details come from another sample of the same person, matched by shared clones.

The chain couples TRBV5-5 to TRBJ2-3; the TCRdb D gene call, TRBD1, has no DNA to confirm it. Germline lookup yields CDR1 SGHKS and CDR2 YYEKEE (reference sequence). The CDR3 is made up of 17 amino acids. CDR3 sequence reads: CASSFISGSGLTDTQYF.

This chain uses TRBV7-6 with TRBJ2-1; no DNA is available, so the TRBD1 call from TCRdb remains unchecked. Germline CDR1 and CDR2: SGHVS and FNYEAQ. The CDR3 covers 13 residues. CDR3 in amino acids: CASSAGIYNEQFF. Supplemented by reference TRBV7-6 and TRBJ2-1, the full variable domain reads GAGVSQSPRYKVTKRGQDVALRCDPISGHVSLYWYRQALGQGPEFLTYFNYEAQQDKSGLPNDRFSAERPEGSISTLTIQRTEQRDSAMYRCASSAGIYNEQFFGPGTRLTVL.

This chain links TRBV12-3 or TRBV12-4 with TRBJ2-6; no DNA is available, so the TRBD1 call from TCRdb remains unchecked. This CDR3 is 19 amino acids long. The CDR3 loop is CASSYQDQGFSSGANVLTF.

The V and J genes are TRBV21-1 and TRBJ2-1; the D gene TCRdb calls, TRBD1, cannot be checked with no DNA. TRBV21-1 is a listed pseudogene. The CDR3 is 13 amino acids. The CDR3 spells CASSAQDGVEQFF.

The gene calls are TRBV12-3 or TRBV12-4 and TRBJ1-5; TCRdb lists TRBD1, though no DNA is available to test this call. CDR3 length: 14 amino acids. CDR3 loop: CASSIGGSNQPQHF.

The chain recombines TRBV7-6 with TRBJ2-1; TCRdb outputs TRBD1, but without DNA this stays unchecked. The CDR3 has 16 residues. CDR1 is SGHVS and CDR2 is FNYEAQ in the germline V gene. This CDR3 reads CASSLSSGASYNEQFF.

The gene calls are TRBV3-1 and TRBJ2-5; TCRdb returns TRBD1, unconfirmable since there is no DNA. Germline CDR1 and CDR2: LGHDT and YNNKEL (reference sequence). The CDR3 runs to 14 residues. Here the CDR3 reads CASSNSRTPDTQYF.